Below, 22 T cell receptor beta chains from the same sample are listed, as sequenced in a study of blood T cell repertoires in COVID-19. The data were produced by immunoSEQ multiplex PCR, yet TCRdb's version contains in-frame clones alone and is incomplete. The data hold fewer than 400,000 clones, with approximately 87% observed a single time. Sequencing was carried out using PBMCs or T cells enriched from blood (not recorded which). These receptors all stem from a woman in her forties or fifties who had recovered from COVID-19.

This clone was counted only a few times. V usage is TRBV6-6 and J usage is TRBJ1-2; TRBD1 aligns across 8 bases. Germline V gives CDR1 MNHNY, CDR2 SVGAGI (reference sequence). This CDR3 has 11 amino acids. The CDR3 DNA follows: TGTGCATCGACAGGGGTAGATGGCTACACCTTC. It codes for CASTGVDGYTF.

The chain links TRBV2 to TRBJ1-1, with TRBD1 as a possible D gene (5 bases). The CDR3 runs to 14 residues. V lost 7 bases and J 4 bases, leaving 16 bases between the germline ends. The V gene's germline CDR1 is SNHLY and CDR2 FYNNEI. The CDR3 DNA follows: TGTGCCAGCACCCTCCGGATGGGGGGCACTGAAGCTTTCTTT. Translated, it gives CASTLRMGGTEAFF.

This clone was detected once. This rearrangement joins TRBV9 to TRBJ2-3; 10 nucleotides align to TRBD2. The CDR3 length is 16 residues. V gave up 4 bases and J gave up 2 bases; unmatched junction bases: 7. Germline lookup yields CDR1 SGDLS and CDR2 YYNGEE. CDR3 nucleotide sequence: TGTGCCAGCAGCCCTCCTAGCGGGGGCAACACAGATACGCAGTATTTT. It translates to CASSPPSGGNTDTQYF.

About this clone: Other DNA sequences in the sample encode the same CDR3. The J gene is TRBJ2-7, the V gene TRBV28; D gene uncertain. The V gene lost 6 bases and the J gene lost 0 bases, with 18 bases spanning the gap. The V gene's germline CDR1 is MDHEN and CDR2 SYDVKM. The CDR3 loop spans 16 amino acids. The CDR3 nucleotides are TGTGCCAGCAGACCAAACAGCCTCAAGAGCTCCTACGAGCAGTACTTC. Amino acid sequence: CASRPNSLKSSYEQYF.

This sequence joins TRBV11-3 and TRBJ2-7; 7 nucleotides align to TRBD1. The CDR3 is made up of 13 amino acids. Losses at the gene ends were 4 bases for V and 3 bases for J; bases not matched to a gene: 3. The germline V gene has CDR1 SGHNT and CDR2 YENEEA. In DNA, the CDR3 is TGTGCCAGCAGCTCCCGGGACAGCTACGAGCAGTACTTC. It specifies CASSSRDSYEQYF. The variable domain in full, with the rest retrieved from reference TRBV11-3 and TRBJ2-7, is EAGVVQSPRYKIIEKKQPVAFWCNPISGHNTLYWYLQNLGQGPELLIRYENEEAVDDSQLPKDRFSAERLKGVDSTLKIQPAELGDSAVYLCASSSRDSYEQYFGPGTRLTVT.

This clone has only one observation. The J gene is TRBJ2-7, the V gene TRBV5-1; no firm D call. This CDR3 region has 14 residues. From germline, CDR1 is SGHRS and CDR2 YFSETQ. Trimming left V 0 bases short and J 3 bases short, with 10 bases between. CDR3 coding DNA: TGCGCCAGCAGCTTGGTGACAATGGTCTACGAGCAGTACTTC. It is translated as CASSLVTMVYEQYF.

The CDR3 is CASSLGQRTGELFF. The CDR3 DNA follows: TGTGCCAGCAGCTTAGGACAGAGGACCGGGGAGCTGTTTTTT. The V call is TRBV7-2, the J call TRBJ2-2; D might be TRBD1 (5 bases). Germline CDR1 reads SGHTA; CDR2 reads FQGNSA. The CDR3 covers 14 residues. With 1 base removed from V and 5 bases from J, the gap between germline ends came to 8 bases.

The genes are TRBV18 and TRBJ1-5; D ambiguous. Germline V CDR1 and CDR2: KGHSH, LQKENI. The length of the CDR3 is 15 residues. V shed 3 bases and J shed 0 bases, with 9 bases lying between them. The CDR3 here is CASSPESYSNQPQHF. The CDR3, as DNA: TGTGCCAGCTCACCCGAGTCTTATAGCAATCAGCCCCAGCATTTT.

The chain uses TRBV6-5 and TRBJ1-6, with D possibly TRBD1 on 5 matching bases. Germline values: CDR1 MNHEY, CDR2 SVGAGI. The V end lost 8 bases, the J end lost 7 bases, and 15 bases lay between the germline ends. The CDR3 consists of 14 residues. The CDR3 loop reads CASSQWGQNSPLHF. Here the CDR3 DNA reads TGTGCCAGCTCCCAGTGGGGCCAGAATTCACCCCTCCACTTT.

V and J are TRBV4-3 and TRBJ2-3; TRBD1 matches at 9 bases. Germline trimming cut 4 bases from V and 3 bases from J; bases unmatched to any gene: 11. Germline V gives CDR1 LGHNA, CDR2 YSLEER. The CDR3 is 17 amino acids. CDR3 nucleotides: TGCGCCAGCAGCCCCCGGACAGGGGCCTTGTATACAGATACGCAGTATTTT. It specifies CASSPRTGALYTDTQYF.

Comment on this clone: At the DNA level, this CDR3 is encoded by other sequences in the same sample as well. V and J are TRBV18 and TRBJ1-1; 8 bases are shared with TRBD1. Trimming cost V 3 bases and J 4 bases; bases outside gene matches: 1. Germline V gene data show CDR1 as KGHSH and CDR2 as LQKENI. The CDR3 totals 13 residues. As DNA, the CDR3 is TGTGCCAGCTCACCCACAGGGGGCACTGAAGCTTTCTTT. The encoded protein is CASSPTGGTEAFF.

V usage is TRBV11-2 and J usage is TRBJ2-1; perhaps TRBD1 as D (6 bases). Germline values: CDR1 SGHAT, CDR2 FQNNGV. The V and J ends lost 2 bases and 4 bases respectively, with 12 bases between them. The CDR3 is made up of 15 amino acids. CDR3 in DNA: TGTGCCAGCAGCTTAATACAGGGACCGTACAATGAGCAGTTCTTC. Translation gives CASSLIQGPYNEQFF.

This rearrangement joins TRBV19 to TRBJ2-1; 7 bases are shared with TRBD2. The CDR3 has 14 amino acids. From germline, CDR1 is LNHDA and CDR2 SQIVND (reference sequence). V was clipped by 3 bases and J by 7 bases; unmatched bases: 6. This CDR3 is CASSILGTINEQFF. The CDR3 region has the DNA TGTGCCAGTAGTATCCTCGGGACTATAAATGAGCAGTTCTTC. The whole variable domain, remainder taken from reference TRBV19 and TRBJ2-1, is DGGITQSPKYLFRKEGQNVTLSCEQNLNHDAMYWYRQDPGQGLRLIYYSQIVNDFQKGDIAEGYSVSREKKESFPLTVTSAQKNPTAFYLCASSILGTINEQFFGPGTRLTVL.

The chain has TRBV7-9 and TRBJ2-7, with a weak D call TRBD1 (6 bases). CDR3 size: 13 residues. The germline gives CDR1 SEHNR, CDR2 FQNEAQ (reference sequence). The V end was cut by 8 bases, the J end by 2 bases, with 13 bases between. CDR3 in amino acids: CASSPTGTYEQYF. For the CDR3, the DNA is TGTGCCAGCTCGCCGACAGGCACCTACGAGCAGTACTTC.

The chain carries TRBV13 and TRBJ2-7; TRBD1 agrees at 9 bases. V gave up 1 base and J gave up 3 bases; unmatched junction bases: 7. The CDR3 extends over 16 amino acids. Looked up from germline, CDR1 is PRHDT and CDR2 is FYEKMQ (reference sequence). The CDR3 reads CASSLAGQGIHYEQYF. CDR3 nucleotide sequence: TGTGCCAGCAGCTTAGCTGGACAGGGGATACACTACGAGCAGTACTTC.

The chain has TRBV24-1 and TRBJ2-1; unclear D gene. The CDR3 sequence is 13 residues long. V lost 1 base and J 10 bases, leaving 10 bases between the germline ends. Germline CDR1 reads KGHDR; CDR2 reads SFDVKD. CDR3 nucleotide sequence: TGTGCCACCAGTGATTTAAAAGTGGGCGAGCAGTTCTTC. This gives the protein CATSDLKVGEQFF.

Note on this clone: The sample contains more than one DNA sequence encoding this CDR3. The rearrangement joins TRBV9 to TRBJ1-3; TRBD1 matches 9 bases. Germline CDR1 reads SGDLS; CDR2 reads YYNGEE. The CDR3 has 15 amino acids. Losses at the gene ends were 0 bases for V and 4 bases for J; bases not matched to a gene: 2. CDR3 region: CASSVAGQGGNTIYF. In DNA form, the CDR3 reads TGTGCCAGCAGCGTAGCCGGACAGGGGGGAAACACCATATATTTT.

The V gene is TRBV6-5, the J gene TRBJ1-2, with a weak D call TRBD1 (6 bases). The length of the CDR3 is 15 residues. V lost 6 bases and J 2 bases, leaving 16 bases between the germline ends. CDR1 MNHEY and CDR2 SVGAGI come from the germline V gene. The CDR3 region has the DNA TGTGCCAGCAGAACCGGGACACTAGAAAACTATGGCTACACCTTC. As protein: CASRTGTLENYGYTF.

The chain couples TRBV3-1 (or the pseudogene TRBV3-2) to TRBJ1-3, with 7 nucleotides matching TRBD1. CDR3 length: 15 residues. CDR1 is LGHDT, CDR2 YNNKEL, per germline (reference sequence). V gave up 2 bases and J gave up 3 bases; unmatched junction bases: 4. The CDR3 coding sequence is TGTGCCAGCAGCCAAACCGGACAGGTTGGAAACACCATATATTTT. It codes for CASSQTGQVGNTIYF.

The V call is TRBV28, the J call TRBJ1-2; D remains unclear. Germline V gene data show CDR1 as MDHEN and CDR2 as SYDVKM. Deletions cut 8 bases from V and 7 bases from J, with 23 bases between. The CDR3 extends over 15 amino acids. CDR3 protein: CASVMAGSLRRGYTF. The DNA of the CDR3 is TGTGCCAGCGTAATGGCGGGCAGCCTACGGCGTGGCTACACCTTC.

The V call is TRBV18, the J call TRBJ1-2; 9 positions match TRBD1. Germline V CDR1 and CDR2: KGHSH, LQKENI. The CDR3 runs 14 residues. With 3 bases clipped from V and 7 bases from J, the junction kept 6 bases outside the gene matches. CDR3 nucleotides: TGTGCCAGCTCACCGACGGGACAGGGAAGTGGCTACACCTTC. Encoded protein: CASSPTGQGSGYTF.

The chain is built from TRBV4-3 and TRBJ2-7, with D possibly being TRBD2 (5 bases). Germline V gene data show CDR1 as LGHNA and CDR2 as YSLEER. The ends were cut back, 0 bases at V and 2 bases at J, with 11 bases in the middle. This CDR3 is 15 amino acids long. CDR3 in DNA: TGCGCCAGCAGCCAAGATCTTGACGGGACCTACGAGCAGTACTTC. Translated: CASSQDLDGTYEQYF.